This TCR beta chain was documented in a study of cytomegalovirus exposure and HLA in healthy donors. The PCR used 60 Vbeta and 13 Jbeta primers. Generated by immunoSEQ multiplex PCR, the TCRdb table keeps only in-frame clones and is missing some. The table includes over 150,000 clones, 77% detected once. Of note for this clone: Its antigen is not identified.

The CDR3 consists of 16 residues. The germline V gene has CDR1 LNHDA and CDR2 SQIVND (reference sequence). V lost 3 bases and J lost 0; bases outside the gene matches: 6. Study-level results: There were 160 or so TCR beta chains listed as cytomegalovirus-associated. The records held CMV serostatus as the only immune exposure information.

The rearrangement joins TRBV19 to TRBJ1-1, with 8 nucleotides matching TRBD1. Sequenced material: PBMCs. The sequence derives from a young woman in good health and CMV-seropositive. This chain's CDR3 is CASSIQQGGLNTEAFF. In DNA, the CDR3 is TGTGCCAGTAGTATCCAACAGGGGGGTTTGAACACTGAAGCTTTCTTT. The full variable domain, with the rest looked up from reference TRBV19 and TRBJ1-1, is DGGITQSPKYLFRKEGQNVTLSCEQNLNHDAMYWYRQDPGQGLRLIYYSQIVNDFQKGDIAEGYSVSREKKESFPLTVTSAQKNPTAFYLCASSIQQGGLNTEAFFGQGTRLTVV.